This T cell receptor beta chain was profiled in a study of T cell responses to AZD1222 COVID-19 vaccine. Across the whole study: Second-dose groups at about 4 or about 12 weeks were pooled. Broader study findings: An increase in Spike-specific TCR breadth and depth was observed after two AZD1222 doses. Most donors were white British and more were female, and clonal diversity was possibly underestimated. Spike-wide coverage was observed for vaccine-associated CD4 TCRs, with dominant responses at 160-218 and 743-854.

Trimming took 2 bases from V and 4 from J, leaving 18 bases between them. The CDR3 sequence is 17 residues long. Germline V gene lookup returns CDR1 MNHEY and CDR2 SVGEGT. Some clones are missing from TCRdb's copy, which holds only in-frame ones; the method was immunoSEQ multiplex PCR. This sample yields roughly 190,000 clones, of which around 90% are seen a single time; 0.99% belongs to the top ten. A note on this clone: Its specificity is unknown.

The sample was peripheral blood, taken on day 0 of AZD1222 vaccination. V gene TRBV6-2 or TRBV6-3 combines with J gene TRBJ1-5, with a weak D call TRBD1 (5 bases). This clonotype was sampled from an adult in good health. CDR3 region: CASSYTQRAGSNQPQHF. The DNA of the CDR3 is TGTGCCAGCAGTTACACCCAACGGGCAGGGTCAAATCAGCCCCAGCATTTT.